The clone carrying this T cell receptor beta chain was observed a few times. A clone one base away is much larger, so this may be a read error. Before thyroid surgery, none of the patients had received any treatment. Original analysis: For papillary thyroid cancer, a distant-metastasis classifier was constructed from CDR3 differences observed across clinicopathological groups. Using MiXCR, TCRdb re-called clones from the PCR reads. It is TCRdb's table, rather than the study itself, that gives the V and J calls and clone size. The table includes about 33,000 clones, about 15% detected once. The data were taken from a study of metastatic and nonmetastatic thyroid tumors. This CDR3 comprises 11 residues. Trimming took off 7 bases at V and 6 bases at J, with 8 bases between the two ends. CDR1 is SGDLS and CDR2 is YYNGEE in the germline V gene.

The receptor's source is a female donor with papillary thyroid cancer or a benign thyroid nodule (not recorded which). Some clones in this sample may be carry-over from other donors' samples. The chain is built from TRBV9 and TRBJ2-1; D may be TRBD2 (6 bases). Sequenced material: blood. For the CDR3, the DNA is TGTGCCAGCTGGGGGGTCAATGAGCAGTTCTTC. Its translation: CASWGVNEQFF.